This T cell receptor (beta chain) comes out of a study of precursors of human CD4 cytotoxic T cells (dated by TCRdb to the late 2010s). General notes on the study: CD4+ memory subsets from 14 donors in total were covered by the bulk TCR-seq analysis. TCR-seq analysis of roughly 15 donors yielded TCRalpha and TCRbeta chain sequences (table S7).

CDR3 length: 15 amino acids, cysteine to phenylalanine. Only the CDR3 portion is preserved as DNA: 45 bases, with reading frame beginning at the first base. The germline V gene encodes CDR1 LNHDA and CDR2 SQIVND (reference sequence). V is reduced by 0 bases and J by 2 bases, leaving a spacing of 7 bases between them. To test a precursor-effector relationship among CD4 cytotoxic T cells, bulk UMI-based TCR sequencing was performed on four sorted CD4+ memory subsets (TCM, TEM, IL-7Rhigh TEMRA, IL-7R- TEMRA). Cells were obtained from peripheral blood mononuclear cells isolated from human blood. Instrument on record: Illumina MiSeq. On the study's bioinformatics: Repertoire diversity was measured with the Shannon-Wiener index computed in VDJtools. A TCRbeta clonotype counted as expanded if its clonotype frequency was 3 or higher. TCRdb itself trimmed the public reads at Q25 with fastp, ran MiXCR and retained productive beta chains. For every CDR3 protein sequence, its rows merge into one entry that carries the most common genes and DNA. These V and J calls rely on TCRdb rather than the paper's analysis. The sample includes about 280 distinct CDR3 sequences, with around 29% observed a single time. Around 50% of the sample comes from the top ten.

This clonotype was detected only a few times. What this receptor recognizes is not known. The sample holds no much larger clone one base away, and base qualities are not on file. General findings and caveats noted by the study authors: A larger fraction of IL-7Rhigh TEMRA clonotypes than of TEM or TCM clonotypes was made up of expanded effector clonotypes. According to the authors, an observational design in humans cannot definitively determine the direction of differentiation between precursor and effector cells. Compared with TCM and TEM subsets, the IL-7Rhigh and IL-7R- TEMRA subsets had more restricted TCR repertoires, with lower diversity and more expanded clonotypes. Only about 95% of the 14 donors were included in some bulk TCR-seq comparisons, which suggests that not every subset was available for every donor.

Sequencing used memory CD4+ T cells from blood (PBMCs). The source is a human donor in good health. The sequence joins TRBV19 to TRBJ2-2, with the D gene call left open. In nucleotides, the sequence is TGTGCCAGTAGTATAGATTTGGCAAACACCGGGGAGCTGTTTTTT. Its amino acids are CASSIDLANTGELFF.